This entry is about one T cell receptor beta chain. The antigen is not known. This entry belongs to a study of identifying expanded T cells in peripheral blood. Clones were sequenced by immunoSEQ multiplex PCR, and TCRdb holds only the in-frame ones, with some missing. This table has around 60,000 clones, approximately 82% appearing once. Germline lookup yields CDR1 SGDLS and CDR2 YYNGEE. Trimming took 4 bases from V and 1 from J; bases not matched to a gene: 1. The CDR3 extends over 13 amino acids. General study points: About 1.2 clones differed between technical replicates, versus roughly 16 and 20 over time.

The V call is TRBV9, the J call TRBJ2-7; 8 bases line up with TRBD2. The clonotype originates from a person aged 18 to 75 in good health. The sequenced material came from blood. Here the CDR3 reads CASSRGGSYEQYF. CDR3 DNA: TGTGCCAGCAGCCGCGGGGGGTCCTACGAGCAGTACTTC.